A single sample is the source of the 16 T cell receptor beta chains below, sequenced in a study of cytomegalovirus exposure and HLA in healthy donors. Use of 60 Vbeta and 13 Jbeta primers characterized the PCR. Some clones are missing from TCRdb's copy, which holds only in-frame ones; the method was immunoSEQ multiplex PCR. This repertoire shows over 100,000 clones, nearly 80% found once; its top ten account for about 3.3%. Sequencing used PBMCs. These receptor sequences come from a woman aged 25 to 39 in good health and CMV-seropositive.

V and J are TRBV5-6 and TRBJ1-4; 7 bases line up with TRBD1. The V gene end was trimmed by 2 bases and the J gene end by 6 bases; junction bases not matched to a gene: 4. This CDR3 is 14 amino acids long. From germline, CDR1 is SGHDT and CDR2 YYEEEE. In nucleotides, the CDR3 is TGTGCCAGCAGCTTAGGGACAGCGGATGAAAAACTGTTTTTT. This codes for CASSLGTADEKLFF.

This chain joins TRBV2 and TRBJ2-7; D gene ambiguous. The germline V gene encodes CDR1 SNHLY and CDR2 FYNNEI. CDR3 length equals 12 residues. Trimming cost V 2 bases and J 3 bases, with 5 bases left between them. CDR3: CASSEFSYEQYF. CDR3 nucleotides: TGTGCCAGCAGTGAATTCAGCTACGAGCAGTACTTC. The complete variable domain, with remaining parts taken from reference TRBV2 and TRBJ2-7, reads EPEVTQTPSHQVTQMGQEVILRCVPISNHLYFYWYRQILGQKVEFLVSFYNNEISEKSEIFDDQFSVERPDGSNFTLKIRSTKLEDSAMYFCASSEFSYEQYFGPGTRLTVT.

CDR3 loop: CASSPVQTNTEAFF. CDR3 coding DNA: TGTGCCAGCTCACCAGTACAGACGAACACTGAAGCTTTCTTT. The V gene is TRBV18, the J gene TRBJ1-1; D is uncertain. The V gene lost 2 bases and the J gene lost 1 base, with 8 bases spanning the gap. Germline V gene lookup returns CDR1 KGHSH and CDR2 LQKENI. The CDR3 consists of 14 residues.

The rearrangement links TRBV5-6 to TRBJ2-3, with 11 bases matching TRBD2. The ends lost 3 bases at V and 0 bases at J; junction bases unmatched: 9. This CDR3 is 18 amino acids long. Per germline, CDR1 SGHDT and CDR2 YYEEEE. DNA for the CDR3: TGTGCCAGCAGCTGGGGCCCTGTAGCGGGGGGGAGCACAGATACGCAGTATTTT. It translates to CASSWGPVAGGSTDTQYF. The full variable domain, its missing parts supplied by reference TRBV5-6 and TRBJ2-3, is DAGVTQSPTHLIKTRGQQVTLRCSPKSGHDTVSWYQQALGQGPQFIFQYYEEEERQRGNFPDRFSGHQFPNYSSELNVNALLLGDSALYLCASSWGPVAGGSTDTQYFGPGTRLTVL.

This clone came up once. This rearrangement joins TRBV4-2 to TRBJ1-5; TRBD1 agrees at 7 bases. The CDR3 sequence is 16 residues long. CDR1 and CDR2 (germline): LGHNA, YNFKEQ. Germline trimming cut 0 bases from V and 4 bases from J; bases unmatched to any gene: 6. This CDR3 reads CASSQETGATNQPQHF. For the CDR3, the DNA is TGTGCCAGCAGCCAAGAAACAGGGGCCACAAATCAGCCCCAGCATTTT.

This sequence joins TRBV19 and TRBJ1-2; no definite D call. The V end was cut by 1 base, the J end by 3 bases, with 6 bases between. The length of the CDR3 is 13 residues. Looked up from germline, CDR1 is LNHDA and CDR2 is SQIVND (reference sequence). The chain's CDR3 is CASSIALDYGYTF. The CDR3, as DNA: TGTGCCAGTAGTATAGCCCTTGACTATGGCTACACCTTC. The full variable domain, rest sourced from reference TRBV19 and TRBJ1-2, is DGGITQSPKYLFRKEGQNVTLSCEQNLNHDAMYWYRQDPGQGLRLIYYSQIVNDFQKGDIAEGYSVSREKKESFPLTVTSAQKNPTAFYLCASSIALDYGYTFGSGTRLTVV.

The chain has TRBV14 and TRBJ2-3; D not resolved. From germline, CDR1 is SGHDN and CDR2 FVKESK. Deletions cut 2 bases from V and 4 bases from J, with 10 bases between. The CDR3 contains 14 residues. For the CDR3, the DNA is TGTGCCAGCAGCCAAAACCCCAGGTCAGATACGCAGTATTTT. Encoded protein: CASSQNPRSDTQYF.

This chain joins TRBV18 and TRBJ2-7; 7 bases match TRBD1. V shed 6 bases and J 0 bases; nucleotides not matched to a gene: 11. Germline lookup yields CDR1 KGHSH and CDR2 LQKENI. This CDR3 has 16 residues. The CDR3 region is CASSTRDSDSSYEQYF. CDR3 sequence (DNA): TGTGCCAGCTCTACCAGGGACAGCGATAGCTCCTACGAGCAGTACTTC.

This rearrangement joins TRBV7-2 to TRBJ1-4; D gene unclear. The V end was cut by 3 bases, the J end by 3 bases, with 8 bases between. The germline gives CDR1 SGHTA, CDR2 FQGNSA. The CDR3 has 14 amino acids. CDR3 sequence (DNA): TGTGCCAGCAGCTTTCGGTCGGCTAATGAAAAACTGTTTTTT. The encoded protein is CASSFRSANEKLFF.

The chain has TRBV28 and TRBJ2-7, with D perhaps TRBD1 (6 bases). The CDR3 is made up of 15 amino acids. V was pared by 6 bases and J by 2 bases, with 17 bases between. In germline, CDR1 is MDHEN, CDR2 SYDVKM. The CDR3 spells CASRSPGHHTYEQYF. For the CDR3, the DNA is TGTGCCAGCAGATCTCCGGGACACCATACCTACGAGCAGTACTTC.

The rearrangement joins TRBV30 to TRBJ1-5; D remains unclear. CDR3 length equals 13 residues. Germline CDR1 is GTSNPN and CDR2 is SVGIG (reference sequence). With 2 bases removed from V and 7 bases from J, the gap between germline ends came to 12 bases. This CDR3 is CAWSPGDRQPQHF. The DNA for the CDR3 is TGTGCCTGGAGTCCCGGGGATAGACAGCCCCAGCATTTT.

About this clone: Other DNA variants within this sample encode the same CDR3. The chain uses TRBV5-1 and TRBJ1-2; unclear D gene. V shed 4 bases and J shed 4 bases, with 17 bases lying between them. The length of the CDR3 is 15 residues. Germline CDR1 and CDR2: SGHRS and YFSETQ. The CDR3 sequence is CASSLGRGATYGYTF. DNA for the CDR3: TGCGCCAGCAGCCTGGGAAGAGGAGCTACCTATGGCTACACCTTC.

The chain recombines TRBV5-1 with TRBJ2-7, with TRBD2 identical over 9 bases. Germline V lookup: CDR1 SGHRS, CDR2 YFSETQ. J was trimmed by 2 bases and V by 1 base; bases with no gene match: 4. The length of the CDR3 is 15 residues. The CDR3 reads CASSLMVAGAYEQYF. CDR3 nucleotide sequence: TGCGCCAGCAGCTTGATGGTAGCGGGAGCCTACGAGCAGTACTTC.

This sequence joins TRBV7-2 and TRBJ2-2; no definite D call. Germline CDR1 reads SGHTA; CDR2 reads FQGNSA. This CDR3 has 14 residues. The germline V and J ends were trimmed by 3 bases and 4 bases, with 9 bases remaining between them. The CDR3 coding sequence is TGTGCCAGCAGCTTCGTTGGGCTCACCGGGGAGCTGTTTTTT. Protein sequence: CASSFVGLTGELFF.

The chain uses TRBV30 and TRBJ1-2; D is uncertain. The V end was cut by 8 bases, the J end by 4 bases, with 14 bases between. The CDR3 has 12 amino acids. The germline V gene encodes CDR1 GTSNPN and CDR2 SVGIG (reference sequence). CDR3 DNA sequence: TGTGCCGGAGACGCGGGAGGCTATGGCTACACCTTC. This codes for CAGDAGGYGYTF.

The J gene is TRBJ2-1, the V gene TRBV29-1; 7 bases map to TRBD2. V gave up 1 base and J gave up 10 bases; unmatched junction bases: 19. The CDR3 is made up of 17 amino acids. Germline lookup yields CDR1 SQVTM and CDR2 ANQGSEA. The chain's CDR3 is CSVEGEGTGTRLWEQFF. The CDR3 nucleotides are TGCAGCGTTGAAGGGGAGGGGACGGGGACGAGGCTCTGGGAGCAGTTCTTC.